This T cell receptor beta chain emerged from a study of cytomegalovirus exposure and HLA in healthy donors (dated by TCRdb to 2016 to 2017). Looking at the study overall: An earlier analysis of 587 of the donors reported approximately 260 Gb of sequence data and 95 million to 120 million unique TCR beta sequences obtained from around 180 million T cells. In a later genetic analysis, genome-wide SNP genotypes for about three fifths of the roughly 670 donors were used, and that subset was treated as a discovery cohort. A later analysis re-examined previously published TCR beta repertoires from hundreds of donors and added high-resolution HLA genotyping to investigate patterns of TCR occurrence. Donor age, sex, ethnicity and CMV serostatus were compiled together with the repertoire data. An earlier analysis of 450 to 750 of the donors used high-throughput TCR beta sequencing to judge whether each TCR beta V gene segment behaved as functional or pseudogenic. A separate validation cohort of over 95 different subjects was used in addition to the roughly 670-subject first cohort. Of the 300 to 500 genotyped donors, less than 90% were placed in the genetic ancestry cluster associated with self-reported Caucasian donors. The number of typed donors differed by locus: about 620-640 for A, B, C, DRB1 and DQB1; approximately 520 for DQA1; 606 for DPA1; and roughly 450 for DPB1. A handful of DR-DQ haplotypes were handled as single units for association and clustering because linkage in the cohort was strong. Every discovery cohort repertoire had been produced on one sequencing platform. Among 300 to 500 genotyped donors of the cohort, an average of around 250,000 unique TCR beta nucleotide sequences was sequenced per donor, of which about 19% were non-productive. An early release that covered roughly 600 HLA-typed donors contained 250 to 350 gigabases of sequencing data and 75 million to 100 million unique TCR sequences. The study combined high-throughput TCR immunosequencing, statistical association of individual TCRs with disease status, and machine learning to predict cytomegalovirus infection status. The study aimed to test whether signatures of past pathogen exposure could be identified by cataloging public T cell receptors. Rather than using new phenotypic data, the later analysis identified candidate immune exposures from TCR beta sequences and from how often those sequences occurred across donors. Using immunosequencing, the study profiled T cell repertoires from 640 or so subjects and related those repertoires to cytomegalovirus serostatus. HLA typing included class I and class II loci at four-digit resolution. Overall study results and their limits: A later analysis found that TCR association rates varied across HLA loci, with DRB1 alleles showing the most associated TCRs and HLA-C alleles the fewest. A further reported finding was that TCR beta sequences accurately predicted the HLA-A and HLA-B alleles for most subjects in the first cohort. According to a later genetic analysis, donors in an Asian-associated ancestry cluster had fewer N-insertions in productive TCRs than the approximately 630-donor mean. Because counts were too low, seventeen rarely observed V segments, including chromosome 9 orphons, were excluded from the earlier analysis of several hundred of the donors. Some IMGT-functional V segments, including TRBV6-2 and TRBV6-3, could not be told apart with the 87-base-pair reads, so those segments were excluded. The study listed approximately 150 TCR beta chains as associated with cytomegalovirus. When HLA alleles, especially DR and DQ, strongly co-occurred, TCR associations were difficult to assign to individual alleles. In a later analysis, HLA-associated TCR beta chains showed more clonal expansion and lower generation probabilities than non-associated chains that were equally common. The classifier was reported to diagnose cytomegalovirus status with high specificity and sensitivity in both the original cohort and the validation cohort. Several of the top co-occurrence clusters appeared to be linked to parvovirus B19, influenza, CMV and Epstein-Barr virus, according to a later analysis. A few of the identified cytomegalovirus-associated TCR beta chains were confirmed in vitro to be specific for cytomegalovirus antigens. The authors suggested that the approach could potentially be generalized to other disease states and immunological phenotypes. Sequencing depth was assumed to be roughly uniform across donors in the presence/absence analyses, though that assumption may not hold. At a false discovery rate of 0.05, a later analysis linked 16,951 TCR beta sequences to specific HLA alleles. A group of highly shared sequence variants was considered likely to be a technical artifact of the sequencing pipeline. Because HLA typing was missing for some donors at each locus, association tests included only the typed subset. A later genetic analysis associated a missense DCLRE1C variant with V-gene and J-gene trimming of TCR beta chains, and an independent cohort replicated the association. An earlier analysis of approximately 570 of the donors showed that most TCR beta V segments appeared in productive rearrangements either about 87% or about 30% of the time, which broadly matched IMGT annotations. Linkage disequilibrium might explain the correlated functional status among segregating V segments, but an unknown experimental factor could not be ruled out. The cohort was sequenced for TCR beta chains only, and without alpha or paired-chain data the features that could be detected were limited. For the cohort, immune exposure information was limited to CMV serostatus. While some public TCRs were present in many individuals, most TCR sequences turned up only very rarely across donors. In a later analysis, most CMV-associated TCR beta chains were found to appear HLA-restricted, with HLA associations seemingly driven largely by CMV exposure.

Points on this clone: The antigen it binds to is not known. Base qualities are missing; no much larger clone stands one base away.

The cohort consisted of 666 healthy bone marrow donors. At the time of sampling, every cohort member was nominally healthy, though immune exposures that went unrecorded were likely present. Of the 550 to 750 cohort members, almost 300 had positive CMV serostatus and approximately 400 had negative CMV serostatus, and CMV serostatus was not recorded for the donor. Every donor gave a peripheral blood sample, and the peripheral blood mononuclear cells from that sample were used for TCR beta sequencing. The Qiagen DNeasy Blood Extraction Kit was used to extract genomic DNA from the blood cell samples. Library method: the immunoSEQ multiplex PCR assay. For the multiplex PCR, a mixture combining 60 forward primers for TCR Vbeta segments and 13 reverse primers for TCR Jbeta segments was used. The CDR3 region of rearranged TCR beta genes was amplified from genomic DNA with a multiplex PCR assay. The amplified TCR beta libraries were sequenced on the Illumina HiSeq System as 87-base-pair reads. The published analysis was carried out like this. Across the 500 to 750 repertoires, a later analysis counted 80 million or so unique TCR beta chains, 9.5 million to 12 million of which were shared by at least two donors. A nearest-neighbor algorithm error-corrected the raw reads and collapsed the reads into unique sequences, merging closely related sequences to remove PCR and sequencing errors. To assign V, D and J gene segments, CDR3 sequences were aligned to IMGT reference sequences. For a sequence to be retained, a match of at least six nucleotides was required to both a V gene segment and a J gene segment. A rearrangement was called productive if the CDR3 had no stop codons and remained in frame with V and J, and every other rearrangement was called non-productive. Following IMGT convention, CDR3 was defined as the stretch from the second conserved V-encoded cysteine up to the conserved J-encoded phenylalanine. Sequences without an unambiguous match to a single V gene segment were excluded from the earlier analysis of 450 to 750 of the donors. An earlier analysis of some 610 of the donors called V segments functional above 56.7% productive rearrangements and segregating when the between-donor standard deviation exceeded 5%. To diagnose cytomegalovirus status from the catalog of TCR beta chain sequences, a statistical classification framework was built. In a later analysis, V and J genes were assigned by comparing TCR nucleotide sequences against IMGT/GENE-DB human TR gene sequences. The TCRdist pipeline was used in a later analysis to assign CDR3 sequences and most-parsimonious VDJ recombination scenarios. In a later analysis, each TCR beta chain was defined by its CDR3 amino acid sequence together with its V-gene family, and reads without a unique V-gene family were excluded. To address suspected cross-contamination and a sequencing artifact, a later analysis removed under 600 highly shared, low-generation-probability nucleotide sequences. For each public chain, a later analysis derived a clonal expansion index from normalized ranks of inferred template counts within each repertoire. A later analysis computed generation probabilities with a VDJ recombination model fitted to out-of-frame rearrangements, and checked the results against IGoR. In a later analysis, hypergeometric tests were used to score TCR-TCR, TCR-HLA and TCR-CMV co-occurrence, with a repertoire-size bias correction applied to TCR pairs. In a later analysis, false discovery rates were estimated by permuting HLA or CMV assignments 20 times. A later analysis grouped co-occurring TCRs with DBSCAN, adding TCRdist sequence similarity when clustering within HLA-allele-positive subsets. Co-occurrence clustering excluded repertoires with fewer than 30,000 or more than 120,000 public chains, plus five with anomalous nucleotide sharing. In its TCRdb copy, this immuneACCESS table keeps in-frame sequences only and misses some clones. Where compared with another copy, unresolved V genes explain less than half of these, and the others have no known cause. V, J and clone size were drawn from that table, and D and trimming were deduced from the DNA. The sample table contains more than 90,000 clones; only one count was recorded for under 80% of them. Together, the top ten hold roughly 8.3% of the sample.

CDR3 length: 13 amino acids, cysteine to phenylalanine. The CDR3 DNA has 39 bases and is translated from base 1. V is clipped by 9 bases and J by 4 bases, and the sequence between their germline boundaries is 15 bases long. For CDR1 and CDR2, the germline V gene lists SNHLY and FYNNEI. The sequence derives from a human donor in good health. This receptor chain uses TRBV2 and TRBJ1-1, and possibly TRBD1, on 5 matching bases. Sequenced material: PBMCs. This receptor carries the CDR3 CARSSRRGTEAFF. The DNA sequence is TGTGCCAGGTCCTCGAGGAGGGGCACTGAAGCTTTCTTT.